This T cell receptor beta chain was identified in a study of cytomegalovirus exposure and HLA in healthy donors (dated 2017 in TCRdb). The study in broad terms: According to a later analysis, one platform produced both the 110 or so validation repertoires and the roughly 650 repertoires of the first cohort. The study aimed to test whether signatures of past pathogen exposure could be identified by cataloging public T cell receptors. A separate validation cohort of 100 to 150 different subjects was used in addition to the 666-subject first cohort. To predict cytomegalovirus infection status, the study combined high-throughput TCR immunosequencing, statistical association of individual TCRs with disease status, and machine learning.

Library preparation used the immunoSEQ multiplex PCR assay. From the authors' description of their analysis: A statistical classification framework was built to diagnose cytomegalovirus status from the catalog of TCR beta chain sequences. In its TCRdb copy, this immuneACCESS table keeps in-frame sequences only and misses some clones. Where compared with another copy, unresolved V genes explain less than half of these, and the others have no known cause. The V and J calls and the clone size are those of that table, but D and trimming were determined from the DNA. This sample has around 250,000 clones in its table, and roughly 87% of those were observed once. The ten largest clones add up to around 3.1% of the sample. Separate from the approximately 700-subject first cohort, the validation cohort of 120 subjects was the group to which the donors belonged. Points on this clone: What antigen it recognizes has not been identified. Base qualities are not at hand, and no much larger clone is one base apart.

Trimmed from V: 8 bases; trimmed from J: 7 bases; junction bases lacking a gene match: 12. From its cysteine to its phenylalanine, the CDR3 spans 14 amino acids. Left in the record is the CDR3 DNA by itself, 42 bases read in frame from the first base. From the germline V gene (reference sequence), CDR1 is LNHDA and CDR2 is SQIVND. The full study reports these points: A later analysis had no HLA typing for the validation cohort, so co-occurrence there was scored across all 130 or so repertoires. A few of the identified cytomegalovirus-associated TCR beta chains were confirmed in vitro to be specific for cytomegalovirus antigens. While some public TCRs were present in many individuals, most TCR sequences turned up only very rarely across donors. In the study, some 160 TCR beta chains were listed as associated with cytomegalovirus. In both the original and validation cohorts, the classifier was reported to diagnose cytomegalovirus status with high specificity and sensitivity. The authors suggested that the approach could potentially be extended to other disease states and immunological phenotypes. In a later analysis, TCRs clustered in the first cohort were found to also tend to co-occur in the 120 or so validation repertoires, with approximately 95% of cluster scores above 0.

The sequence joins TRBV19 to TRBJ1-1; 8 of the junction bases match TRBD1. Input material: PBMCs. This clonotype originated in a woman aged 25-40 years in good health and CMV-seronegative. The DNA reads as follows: TGTGCCAGTGGGACAGGTGGGGATCGGAATGAAGCTTTCTTT. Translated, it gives CASGTGGDRNEAFF.